This TCR beta chain was documented in a study of cytomegalovirus exposure and HLA in healthy donors. Regarding the study as a whole: Researchers reportedly found TCR beta sequences accurately predicted most subjects' HLA-A and HLA-B alleles. HLA alleles showed associations with 16,951 TCR beta sequences in a later analysis, at a 0.05 false discovery rate.

CDR3 length: 14 amino acids. V shed 4 bases and J 8 bases; nucleotides not matched to a gene: 11. Per the germline V gene, CDR1 is SGHDN and CDR2 is FVKESK. Concerning this clone: What it recognizes is unknown.

Both 60 Vbeta primers and 13 Jbeta primers went into the PCR. Assay used: immunoSEQ multiplex PCR; TCRdb lists only in-frame clones, some missing. The table has about 170,000 clones, about four fifths seen once. The material sequenced was PBMCs. The V and J genes are TRBV14 and TRBJ2-7; TRBD1 aligns across 7 bases. The sequence came from a woman younger than 30 in good health and CMV-seropositive. This CDR3 reads CASSPRQGPGQQYF. The CDR3 nucleotides read TGTGCCAGCAGCCCTAGACAGGGCCCCGGGCAGCAGTACTTC.